The clone carrying this T cell receptor (beta chain) was seen ten or more times. Its antigen is as yet unknown. The use of a sample-barcoded 5' primer and a J-beta primer mix characterized a second PCR of roughly 7 to 12 cycles. TCRdb processed the 5' RACE reads anew with MiXCR; each CDR3 protein has one entry. The table includes about 780,000 distinct CDR3 sequences, roughly 26% detected once. The sample originates from a study of blood T cells in healthy people across ages. Study-wide results and limits: Diversity of TCR beta correlated strongly with naive T cell percentage. The unknown donor CMV status may have confounded expanded clonotype changes. Per million T cells, the diversity of TCR beta decreased roughly linearly as age advanced.

V dropped 11 bases and J dropped 1 base, with 14 bases sitting between them. Germline V gives CDR1 SGHTA, CDR2 FQGTGA. The CDR3 is made up of 14 amino acids. The same sample was also used in a study of T cells of mothers and their children.

The chain employs TRBV7-3 and TRBJ1-4; unclear D gene. Material: blood. The clonotype was recovered from a boy aged 10-17 years in good health. CDR3 nucleotide sequence: TGTGCCCTCCGAGGGCCTTTAACTAATGAAAAACTGTTTTTT. This sequence encodes CALRGPLTNEKLFF.